This paragraph covers one TCR beta chain sequence. This sample was taken from a study of blood T cell repertoires in COVID-19. Background on the study: Acute-phase and convalescent COVID-19 samples originated in the United States, Italy and Spain.

V lost 3 bases, J lost 2 bases, and 17 bases lay in between. The CDR3 sequence is 17 residues long. Per the germline V gene, CDR1 is LNHDA and CDR2 is SQIVND (reference sequence). Only in-frame clones appear in the TCRdb table, and some are missing; sequencing was by immunoSEQ multiplex PCR. The sample holds hundreds of thousands of clones, 82% seen once. This sequence originates from an elderly woman with acute or convalescent COVID-19. Sequencing was done on a sample of peripheral blood. This chain uses TRBV19 with TRBJ2-1; TRBD1 is a possible D gene (6 bases). CDR3 residues: CASSINRDPQTYNEQFF. The CDR3 region has the DNA TGTGCCAGTAGTATCAACAGGGATCCTCAAACCTACAATGAGCAGTTCTTC. Full variable domain (missing parts from reference TRBV19 and TRBJ2-1): DGGITQSPKYLFRKEGQNVTLSCEQNLNHDAMYWYRQDPGQGLRLIYYSQIVNDFQKGDIAEGYSVSREKKESFPLTVTSAQKNPTAFYLCASSINRDPQTYNEQFFGPGTRLTVL.